Below are 27 T cell receptor beta chains sequenced from a single sample in a study of circulating and synovial CD4+ cells in juvenile arthritis. Assay used: immunoSEQ multiplex PCR; TCRdb lists only in-frame clones, some missing. The sample records 25,000 to 35,000 clones, over 85% being singletons. Sequencing was performed on CD4+ T cells from blood. These receptors came from a human donor with juvenile idiopathic arthritis.

This clone was observed a single time. The V call is TRBV2, the J call TRBJ2-2, with D perhaps matching TRBD1 (5 bases). V was trimmed by 8 bases and J by 0 bases, leaving 16 bases between them. Germline-derived CDR1 and CDR2 are SNHLY and FYNNEI. CDR3 size: 16 residues. CDR3 in amino acids: CASRLPTGSNTGELFF. The DNA for the CDR3 is TGTGCCAGCCGCCTCCCCACAGGATCGAACACCGGGGAGCTGTTTTTT.

The chain combines TRBV5-1 with TRBJ1-4; D is possibly TRBD1 (5 bases). V lost 0 bases and J lost 5, with 11 bases in between. The CDR3 runs to 15 residues. The V gene's germline CDR1 is SGHRS and CDR2 YFSETQ. CDR3 loop: CASSLGRRGNEKLFF. CDR3 sequence (DNA): TGCGCCAGCAGCTTGGGCCGGAGGGGAAATGAAAAACTGTTTTTT.

The rearrangement links TRBV20-1 to TRBJ2-7, with D hard to call. The CDR3 totals 11 residues. The germline gives CDR1 DFQATT, CDR2 SNEGSKA (reference sequence). V was pared by 1 base and J by 11 bases, with 12 bases between. CDR3 residues: CSARVQALEYF. DNA of the CDR3: TGCAGTGCTAGAGTGCAGGCTTTGGAGTACTTC.

This clone occurred once. The chain combines TRBV6-1 with TRBJ1-1; D unclear. CDR1 and CDR2 (germline): MNHNS, SASEGT. The V gene lost 5 bases and the J gene lost 1 base, with 8 bases spanning the gap. This CDR3 region has 13 residues. The CDR3 loop reads CASSTSPNTEAFF. CDR3 nucleotides: TGTGCCAGCAGTACCAGTCCGAACACTGAAGCTTTCTTT.

The chain employs TRBV18 and TRBJ1-1, with D unclear. The CDR3 loop spans 14 amino acids. CDR1 KGHSH and CDR2 LQKENI come from the germline V gene. Deletions cut 2 bases from V and 2 bases from J, with 9 bases between. The CDR3 loop reads CASSPTSGNTEAFF. Here the CDR3 DNA reads TGTGCCAGCTCACCAACCTCGGGTAACACTGAAGCTTTCTTT.

The CDR3 DNA follows: TGTGCCAGCAGCCTGGATGGGCCGGGACTAGGAATCTACAATGAGCAGTTCTTC. This codes for CASSLDGPGLGIYNEQFF. The chain uses TRBV7-9 and TRBJ2-1, with 8 bases lining up with TRBD2. CDR1 is SEHNR, CDR2 FQNEAQ, per germline (reference sequence). V was clipped by 5 bases and J by 3 bases; unmatched bases: 15. This CDR3 is 18 amino acids long.

This clone was seen a single time. This chain joins TRBV11-1 and TRBJ1-1; 11 nucleotides align to TRBD1. Germline V lookup: CDR1 SGHAT, CDR2 FQDESV (reference sequence). The trim removed 5 bases at V and 6 bases at J, leaving 8 bases unmatched. The CDR3 totals 15 residues. The DNA of the CDR3 is TGTGCCAGCAGCCAAGGACAGGGGGCGGGGGCTGAAGCTTTCTTT. It is translated as CASSQGQGAGAEAFF.

The J gene is TRBJ1-2, the V gene TRBV6-1; weak D call: TRBD1 (6 bases). Germline values: CDR1 MNHNS, CDR2 SASEGT. V dropped 11 bases and J dropped 1 base, with 11 bases sitting between them. This CDR3 region has 12 residues. The CDR3 sequence: CAGGGRNYGYTF. The CDR3 DNA reads as TGTGCCGGCGGGGGCCGTAACTATGGCTACACCTTC.

The sample holds one count of this clone. The sample has other DNA sequences that encode this CDR3 too. J is TRBJ2-4 and V is TRBV6-5; D possibly corresponds to TRBD1 (7 bases). Germline lookup yields CDR1 MNHEY and CDR2 SVGAGI. The CDR3 is 15 amino acids. The V gene lost 4 bases and the J gene lost 0 bases, with 10 bases spanning the gap. CDR3 nucleotides: TGTGCCAGCAGTTTCCAGGGGGGAGCCAAAAACATTCAGTACTTC. Protein sequence: CASSFQGGAKNIQYF.

The chain is built from TRBV5-1 and TRBJ2-2, with a possible D match to TRBD1 (5 bases). The V gene's germline CDR1 is SGHRS and CDR2 YFSETQ. CDR3 length equals 15 residues. Trimming removed 0 bases from V and 6 bases from J, with 12 bases in between. This chain's CDR3 is CASSLVAGLSGELFF. CDR3 nucleotide sequence: TGCGCCAGCAGCTTGGTAGCAGGGTTGTCCGGGGAGCTGTTTTTT.

This clone was seen only a few times. J is TRBJ2-2 and V is TRBV5-1; D gene ambiguous. The CDR3 loop spans 11 amino acids. Trimming cost V 7 bases and J 7 bases, with 8 bases left between them. Per germline, CDR1 SGHRS and CDR2 YFSETQ. The CDR3 coding sequence is TGCGCCAGCCCGACGGGCGGGGAGCTGTTTTTT. Its protein is CASPTGGELFF.

The V call is TRBV5-1, the J call TRBJ2-7; possible D gene TRBD1, 6 bases. With 4 bases removed from V and 0 bases from J, the gap between germline ends came to 17 bases. The CDR3 is made up of 16 amino acids. CDR1 and CDR2 (germline): SGHRS, YFSETQ. The CDR3 bases are TGCGCCAGCAGCCCGCCGTCAGGGGCCCTCTCCTACGAGCAGTACTTC. Encoded protein: CASSPPSGALSYEQYF.

Regarding this clone: Relative to the germline gene, one junction end is altered; a read error may explain this. The chain links TRBV7-7 to TRBJ2-7; 9 bases line up with TRBD1. Germline V gene data show CDR1 as SSHAT and CDR2 as FNYEAQ (reference sequence). The CDR3 runs to 15 residues. CDR3 DNA sequence: TGTGCTAGCAGCCCCGGACAGGGGAGCTCCTACGAGCAGTACTTC. Translated, it gives CASSPGQGSSYEQYF.

About this clone itself: Germline and junction disagree at one end, which may indicate a read error. This sequence joins TRBV6-6 and TRBJ1-3; TRBD1 is a possible D gene (5 bases). The CDR3 length is 14 residues. The V gene's germline CDR1 is MNHNY and CDR2 SVGAGI (reference sequence). The CDR3 nucleotides are TGTGCCAGCAGTAACTCTGGGGGGGGAAACACCATATATTTT. Protein product: CASSNSGGGNTIYF.

The chain links TRBV10-2 to TRBJ2-7, with D possibly being TRBD2 (6 bases). The CDR3 consists of 14 residues. Germline V gene sequence: CDR1 WSHSY, CDR2 SAAADI. The ends were cut back, 3 bases at V and 3 bases at J, with 12 bases in the middle. CDR3 DNA: TGCGCCAGCAGTGACCCGACTAGTATCTACGAGCAGTACTTC. Translated: CASSDPTSIYEQYF.

For the CDR3, the DNA is TGCGCCAGCAGCTTCTCGGAGCCTAGCAATCAGCCCCAGCATTTT. Its protein is CASSFSEPSNQPQHF. This sequence joins TRBV5-1 and TRBJ1-5, with unresolved D. Germline assignment: CDR1 SGHRS and CDR2 YFSETQ. The CDR3 has 15 residues. Trimming removed 2 bases at V and 0 bases at J, with 9 bases between.

This chain connects TRBV2 to TRBJ2-1; D is possibly TRBD2 (6 bases). Deletions cut 6 bases from V and 4 bases from J, with 16 bases between. The CDR3 loop spans 15 amino acids. The V gene's germline CDR1 is SNHLY and CDR2 FYNNEI. The CDR3 here is CASSETGVRYNEQFF. CDR3 bases: TGTGCCAGCAGCGAAACGGGAGTAAGATACAATGAGCAGTTCTTC.

The rearrangement uses TRBV28 and TRBJ1-1; 11 bases agree with TRBD1. From germline, CDR1 is MDHEN and CDR2 SYDVKM. This CDR3 comprises 17 residues. Trimming removed 7 bases from V and 0 bases from J; junction bases left unmatched: 10. The CDR3, as DNA: TGTGCCAGCATTAGGACAGGGGGCTATTTCATGAACACTGAAGCTTTCTTT. Its protein product is CASIRTGGYFMNTEAFF.

This sequence joins TRBV29-1 and TRBJ1-1; TRBD1 matches 10 bases. V gave up 6 bases and J gave up 10 bases; unmatched junction bases: 8. This CDR3 has 12 amino acids. Germline values: CDR1 SQVTM, CDR2 ANQGSEA. CDR3 DNA: TGCAGCGTCGTGGGACAGGGGCATCCAGCTTTCTTT. The encoded protein is CSVVGQGHPAFF.

This clone appeared a few times. This sequence joins TRBV4-1 and TRBJ1-1; 12 bases are shared with TRBD1. There are 15 residues in the CDR3. Germline CDR1 and CDR2: MGHRA and YSYEKL. Trimming removed 3 bases from V and 7 bases from J; junction bases left unmatched: 6. CDR3 residues: CASSHPGQGAVEAFF. The CDR3 region has the DNA TGCGCCAGCAGCCACCCGGGACAGGGGGCGGTTGAAGCTTTCTTT.

This clone is a singleton in its sample. The rearrangement links TRBV5-4 to TRBJ2-1; TRBD2 is a possible D gene (5 bases). Germline loops: CDR1 SGHNT, CDR2 YYREEE (reference sequence). Trimming stripped 0 bases from V and 1 base from J, with 5 bases between. The CDR3 is 14 residues long. CDR3 in DNA: TGTGCCAGCAGCTTGGGCGGGTCCTACAATGAGCAGTTCTTC. It translates to CASSLGGSYNEQFF.

The table lists this clone with a count of one. The chain is built from TRBV5-1 and TRBJ2-3; the match to TRBD2 covers 8 bases. CDR1 SGHRS and CDR2 YFSETQ come from the germline V gene. The V gene end was trimmed by 7 bases and the J gene end by 2 bases; junction bases not matched to a gene: 9. The CDR3 extends over 15 amino acids. The chain's CDR3 is CASGARAGATDTQYF. The CDR3 coding sequence is TGCGCCAGCGGGGCCAGAGCGGGGGCCACAGATACGCAGTATTTT.

Only one count was recorded for this clone. The V call is TRBV2, the J call TRBJ2-7; 13 bases align to TRBD2. J lost 3 bases, V lost 9 bases, and 8 bases had no gene match. From germline, CDR1 is SNHLY and CDR2 FYNNEI. This CDR3 has 15 amino acids. CDR3 DNA: TGTGCCAGTAGGACCGGGACTAGCGGGAACTACGAGCAGTACTTC. This translates into CASRTGTSGNYEQYF.

This sequence joins TRBV28 and TRBJ2-7, with D possibly matching TRBD2 (6 bases). The CDR3 is 14 residues long. Germline CDR1 reads MDHEN; CDR2 reads SYDVKM. Trimming took 6 bases from V and 1 from J, leaving 13 bases between them. Here the CDR3 DNA reads TGTGCCAGCAGCACACCCGGGAGTTCCTACGAGCAGTACTTC. This codes for CASSTPGSSYEQYF.

This clone was counted once. The chain couples TRBV7-8 to TRBJ2-5, with 8 bases matching TRBD1. CDR3 length: 14 residues. V gave up 5 bases and J gave up 7 bases; unmatched junction bases: 9. Germline CDR1 is SGHVS and CDR2 is FQNEAQ. This chain's CDR3 is CASSPQGQGMTQYF. CDR3 bases: TGTGCCAGCAGCCCCCAAGGACAGGGAATGACCCAGTACTTC.

V usage is TRBV4-1 and J usage is TRBJ1-2; D remains ambiguous. The CDR3 length is 15 residues. Trimming left V 0 bases short and J 7 bases short, with 15 bases between. CDR1 MGHRA and CDR2 YSYEKL come from the germline V gene. CDR3 DNA: TGCGCCAGCAGCCAAGATCAGTCGGGGTTAGGTGGCTACACCTTC. Amino acid sequence: CASSQDQSGLGGYTF.

The rearrangement uses TRBV5-1 and TRBJ2-2, with a tentative D call TRBD2 (6 bases). The CDR3 is 13 amino acids. Germline CDR1 reads SGHRS; CDR2 reads YFSETQ. V gave up 4 bases and J gave up 4 bases, with 8 bases separating them. The CDR3 spells CASSRGGTGELFF. CDR3 coding DNA: TGCGCCAGCAGCAGGGGAGGCACCGGGGAGCTGTTTTTT. Combining the CDR3 with reference TRBV5-1 and TRBJ2-2 gives the whole variable domain KAGVTQTPRYLIKTRGQQVTLSCSPISGHRSVSWYQQTPGQGLQFLFEYFSETQRNKGNFPGRFSGRQFSNSRSEMNVSTLELGDSALYLCASSRGGTGELFFGEGSRLTVL.